Listed here are 21 T cell receptor beta chains from one sample, sequenced in a study of shared clonotypes between healthy human individuals. Generated by immunoSEQ multiplex PCR, the TCRdb table keeps only in-frame clones and is missing some. The sample includes about 190,000 clones, around 63% of them seen just once. Sample: memory CD4+ T cells sorted from blood. Specified subset: CD45RA-negative fraction. Every receptor here comes from a man aged 30-40 years in good health.

The chain couples TRBV12-5 to TRBJ1-1, with TRBD1 as a possible D gene (5 bases). The germline CDR1 and CDR2 sequences are LGHNT and FRNRAP. This CDR3 has 16 amino acids. Trimming shortened V by 6 bases and J by 6 bases, and 23 bases separated the two germline ends. The CDR3 loop is CASGAGQGFFDAEAFF. CDR3 nucleotides: TGTGCTAGTGGCGCGGGCCAGGGTTTCTTCGATGCTGAAGCTTTCTTT.

The table lists this clone with a count of one. The chain couples TRBV11-2 to TRBJ2-1, with 8 bases fitting TRBD2. The CDR3 has 16 amino acids. V shed 5 bases and J 3 bases; nucleotides not matched to a gene: 9. The germline V gene has CDR1 SGHAT and CDR2 FQNNGV. DNA for the CDR3: TGTGCCAGCAGCATCGGGACTAGTGGACGCTACAATGAGCAGTTCTTC. Its translation is CASSIGTSGRYNEQFF.

The chain couples TRBV11-2 to TRBJ1-2; 8 positions agree with TRBD1. The V gene end was trimmed by 4 bases and the J gene end by 3 bases; junction bases not matched to a gene: 7. Germline V gene data show CDR1 as SGHAT and CDR2 as FQNNGV. The CDR3 runs 15 residues. CDR3: CASSSPTGVYYGYTF. The CDR3 coding sequence is TGTGCCAGCAGCTCCCCGACAGGGGTCTACTATGGCTACACCTTC.

V gene TRBV5-4 combines with J gene TRBJ2-5; tentatively, D is TRBD2 (5 bases). CDR1 SGHNT and CDR2 YYREEE come from the germline V gene (reference sequence). Trimming removed 0 bases at V and 4 bases at J, with 16 bases between. The CDR3 extends over 16 amino acids. The CDR3 DNA follows: TGTGCCAGCAGCTTGGATCTGGCCAGCCGGGGAGAGACCCAGTACTTC. Protein sequence: CASSLDLASRGETQYF.

V usage is TRBV7-2 and J usage is TRBJ2-3; no reliable D call. Germline V CDR1 and CDR2: SGHTA, FQGNSA. The CDR3 extends over 14 amino acids. Trimming took 1 base from V and 2 from J, leaving 7 bases between them. The CDR3 DNA sequence: TGTGCCAGCAGCTTAGGACCCCTCACAGATACGCAGTATTTT. Its protein product is CASSLGPLTDTQYF.

The chain recombines TRBV7-2 with TRBJ2-7, with D uncertain. Germline lookup yields CDR1 SGHTA and CDR2 FQGNSA. The CDR3 loop spans 11 amino acids. Trimming shortened V by 5 bases and J by 4 bases, and 6 bases separated the two germline ends. CDR3 in amino acids: CASSLRYEQYF. The CDR3 coding sequence is TGTGCCAGCAGCCTTAGGTACGAGCAGTACTTC.

This chain joins TRBV5-1 and TRBJ2-5; TRBD1 matches at 12 bases. Germline loops: CDR1 SGHRS, CDR2 YFSETQ. V trimming: 5 bases; J trimming: 6 bases; junction bases outside the gene matches: 5. CDR3 length equals 14 residues. This CDR3 reads CASRGQGAAKTQYF. CDR3 coding DNA: TGCGCCAGCAGGGGACAGGGGGCAGCGAAGACCCAGTACTTC.

The chain couples TRBV7-9 to TRBJ2-7, with TRBD2 matching 8 bases. After removal of 0 bases from V and 6 bases from J, the junction contained 13 bases not matched to a gene. There are 17 residues in the CDR3. Germline V lookup: CDR1 SEHNR, CDR2 FQNEAQ (reference sequence). The CDR3 protein is CASSLALSGLAQGEQYF. The DNA of the CDR3 is TGTGCCAGCAGCTTAGCGCTTTCCGGACTAGCTCAGGGCGAGCAGTACTTC.

The chain couples TRBV6-6 to TRBJ1-3; D is unclear. Trimming stripped 4 bases from V and 1 base from J, with 8 bases between. In germline, CDR1 is MNHNY, CDR2 SVGAGI (reference sequence). This CDR3 is built from 14 residues. The CDR3, as DNA: TGTGCCAGCAGTTGGCGGGAATCTGGAAACACCATATATTTT. Encoded protein: CASSWRESGNTIYF.

This sequence joins TRBV9 and TRBJ2-7; possible D gene TRBD2, 6 bases. The V gene lost 4 bases and the J gene lost 6 bases, with 11 bases spanning the gap. Germline V CDR1 and CDR2: SGDLS, YYNGEE. CDR3 length: 12 amino acids. CDR3 residues: CASSPRGFEQYF. The CDR3 DNA reads TGTGCCAGCAGCCCCCGGGGGTTCGAGCAGTACTTC.

This clone was observed a handful of times. This chain uses TRBV18 with TRBJ2-3; 13 bases are a match to TRBD2. CDR1 is KGHSH, CDR2 LQKENI, per germline. The CDR3 runs to 17 residues. V dropped 3 bases and J dropped 2; count of bases not matched to a gene: 5. CDR3 nucleotide sequence: TGTGCCAGCTCACCCGGGACTAGCGGGACTTCCACAGATACGCAGTATTTT. This translates into CASSPGTSGTSTDTQYF.

This clone was picked up a small number of times. V usage is TRBV29-1 and J usage is TRBJ2-7, with 8 bases lining up with TRBD1. Trimming took 7 bases from V and 3 from J; bases not matched to a gene: 2. Germline V gene data show CDR1 as SQVTM and CDR2 as ANQGSEA. The CDR3 consists of 11 residues. As DNA, the CDR3 is TGCAGCGGGGGGACAGGCTACGAGCAGTACTTC. Translated, it gives CSGGTGYEQYF.

The chain carries TRBV18 and TRBJ1-5, with 8 positions matching TRBD1. CDR1 KGHSH and CDR2 LQKENI come from the germline V gene. The CDR3 is made up of 16 amino acids. The J segment lost 6 bases and the V segment lost 4 bases, leaving 11 bases of the junction unmatched. The CDR3 bases are TGTGCCAGCTCACTGGGACAGGACAGCGGGGGTCAGCCCCAGCATTTT. Protein product: CASSLGQDSGGQPQHF.

The genes are TRBV10-3 and TRBJ2-7, with TRBD2 matching over 11 bases. Germline V CDR1 and CDR2: ENHRY, SYGVKD. The CDR3 consists of 13 residues. Unmatched junction bases numbered 3, after V lost 6 bases and J lost 5 bases. CDR3 region: CAIRGTSGNEQYF. The DNA of the CDR3 is TGTGCCATCAGGGGGACTAGCGGCAACGAGCAGTACTTC.

The chain uses TRBV15 and TRBJ2-5; 8 bases match TRBD1. J lost 5 bases, V lost 2 bases, and 1 base had no gene match. This CDR3 is built from 13 residues. The germline V gene has CDR1 LNHNV and CDR2 YYDKDF (reference sequence). CDR3 in amino acids: CATSRQGAETQYF. The CDR3 DNA reads as TGTGCCACCAGCAGACAGGGGGCTGAGACCCAGTACTTC. The complete variable domain, with remaining parts taken from reference TRBV15 and TRBJ2-5, reads DAMVIQNPRYQVTQFGKPVTLSCSQTLNHNVMYWYQQKSSQAPKLLFHYYDKDFNNEADTPDNFQSRRPNTSFCFLDIRSPGLGDTAMYLCATSRQGAETQYFGPGTRLLVL.

This clone was seen many times. This chain connects TRBV5-1 to TRBJ2-2; D gene ambiguous. The CDR3 totals 11 residues. The V end was cut by 1 base, the J end by 8 bases, with 3 bases between. The germline CDR1 and CDR2 sequences are SGHRS and YFSETQ. CDR3 in amino acids: CASSLPGELFF. In DNA, the CDR3 is TGCGCCAGCAGCTTGCCTGGGGAGCTGTTTTTT.

This sequence joins TRBV5-1 and TRBJ1-1; maybe TRBD1 (6 bases). This CDR3 is built from 14 residues. CDR1 is SGHRS and CDR2 is YFSETQ in the germline V gene. V lost 4 bases to trimming and J lost 2 bases, with 12 bases between them. In DNA form, the CDR3 reads TGCGCCAGCAGCCCCACGGGACAAAACACTGAAGCTTTCTTT. This translates into CASSPTGQNTEAFF. The full variable domain, its missing parts supplied by reference TRBV5-1 and TRBJ1-1, is KAGVTQTPRYLIKTRGQQVTLSCSPISGHRSVSWYQQTPGQGLQFLFEYFSETQRNKGNFPGRFSGRQFSNSRSEMNVSTLELGDSALYLCASSPTGQNTEAFFGQGTRLTVV.

This clone was counted a few times. This rearrangement joins TRBV2 to TRBJ2-7; TRBD2 agrees at 9 bases. The V and J ends lost 7 bases and 3 bases, in that order; junction bases with no gene match: 1. CDR1 is SNHLY and CDR2 is FYNNEI in the germline V gene. This CDR3 region has 12 residues. The CDR3 nucleotides read TGTGCCAGCAAGCGGGAGGACTACGAGCAGTACTTC. Protein sequence: CASKREDYEQYF.

The rearrangement joins TRBV6-1 to TRBJ1-5, with D perhaps TRBD1 (5 bases). This CDR3 region has 15 residues. Deletions cut 1 base from V and 2 bases from J, with 9 bases between. The germline V gene encodes CDR1 MNHNS and CDR2 SASEGT. CDR3 nucleotides: TGTGCCAGCAGTGAAGTCATAGGGGGCAATCAGCCCCAGCATTTT. This codes for CASSEVIGGNQPQHF.

This clone was counted a few times. V and J are TRBV10-3 and TRBJ2-1; 9 positions match TRBD2. The CDR3 extends over 15 amino acids. Per the germline V gene, CDR1 is ENHRY and CDR2 is SYGVKD. V was pared by 4 bases and J by 9 bases, with 10 bases of the junction left unmatched. CDR3 residues: CAISVGGRAPSEQFF. Written as DNA, the CDR3 is TGTGCCATCAGTGTGGGCGGGAGGGCCCCAAGTGAGCAGTTCTTC.

The chain employs TRBV10-3 and TRBJ2-3; D might be TRBD1 or TRBD2, each matching 5 bases. CDR3 length: 14 amino acids. The germline CDR1 and CDR2 sequences are ENHRY and SYGVKD. V lost 4 bases, J lost 0 bases, and 8 bases lay in between. CDR3 in amino acids: CAISGWDSTDTQYF. CDR3 coding DNA: TGTGCCATCAGTGGATGGGACAGCACAGATACGCAGTATTTT.